These 15 T cell receptor beta chains were sequenced from one sample in a study of T cell responses to AZD1222 COVID-19 vaccine. Profiled with immunoSEQ multiplex PCR; TCRdb holds only in-frame clones, not every one. This sample has around 180,000 clones, with almost 90% found just once. Specimen: peripheral blood, collected on day 0 of AZD1222 vaccination. These receptors originate from an adult in good health.

This chain uses TRBV19 with TRBJ2-7, with D uncertain. The CDR3 consists of 14 residues. Germline V CDR1 and CDR2: LNHDA, SQIVND (reference sequence). Deletions cut 6 bases from V and 0 bases from J, with 12 bases between. The CDR3 protein is CASSTSSSSYEQYF. For the CDR3, the DNA is TGTGCCAGTAGCACTTCCTCCTCCTCCTACGAGCAGTACTTC.

J is TRBJ1-6 and V is TRBV28; D not certain. Germline values: CDR1 MDHEN, CDR2 SYDVKM. V was clipped by 6 bases and J by 2 bases, with 11 bases between them. CDR3 length: 15 amino acids. The CDR3 loop is CASSRDGPYNSPLHF. CDR3 sequence (DNA): TGTGCCAGCAGCCGCGACGGCCCCTATAATTCACCCCTCCACTTT.

The sample holds one count of this clone. The chain links TRBV11-3 to TRBJ2-4, with 11 bases identical to TRBD2. There are 16 residues in the CDR3. Germline trimming cut 5 bases from V and 2 bases from J; bases unmatched to any gene: 5. Germline CDR1 and CDR2: SGHNT and YENEEA. The CDR3 DNA reads TGTGCCAGCAGCGGAAGACTAGCGGGGTCCAAAAACATTCAGTACTTC. The encoded protein is CASSGRLAGSKNIQYF. The variable domain in full, with the rest retrieved from reference TRBV11-3 and TRBJ2-4, is EAGVVQSPRYKIIEKKQPVAFWCNPISGHNTLYWYLQNLGQGPELLIRYENEEAVDDSQLPKDRFSAERLKGVDSTLKIQPAELGDSAVYLCASSGRLAGSKNIQYFGAGTRLSVL.

The chain is built from TRBV28 and TRBJ2-6; TRBD1 matches 10 bases. With V trimmed by 1 base and J by 4 bases, 4 bases remained unmatched. This CDR3 comprises 17 residues. Germline assignment: CDR1 MDHEN and CDR2 SYDVKM. The CDR3 DNA sequence: TGTGCCAGCAGTTTATATGGGACAGGGGTAGGGGCCAACGTCCTGACTTTC. Translation: CASSLYGTGVGANVLTF. The whole variable domain, remainder taken from reference TRBV28 and TRBJ2-6, is DVKVTQSSRYLVKRTGEKVFLECVQDMDHENMFWYRQDPGLGLRLIYFSYDVKMKEKGDIPEGYSVSREKKERFSLILESASTNQTSMYLCASSLYGTGVGANVLTFGAGSRLTVL.

This chain uses TRBV18 with TRBJ1-5; 12 bases are a match to TRBD1. The CDR3 is made up of 17 amino acids. Germline-derived CDR1 and CDR2 are KGHSH and LQKENI. V gave up 2 bases and J gave up 6 bases; unmatched junction bases: 8. CDR3 bases: TGTGCCAGCTCACCAAGGGCGGGACAGGGGGCTTCTCAGCCCCAGCATTTT. Translation: CASSPRAGQGASQPQHF.

The V and J genes are TRBV12-5 and TRBJ2-5; D is uncertain. V lost 2 bases to trimming and J lost 0 bases, with 13 bases between them. The CDR3 is 16 residues long. CDR1 LGHNT and CDR2 FRNRAP come from the germline V gene. The CDR3 reads CASGLLPDVYQETQYF. CDR3 DNA: TGTGCTAGTGGTTTGCTACCGGACGTGTACCAAGAGACCCAGTACTTC.

The chain carries TRBV18 and TRBJ2-7, with TRBD1 as a possible D gene (6 bases). Per the germline V gene, CDR1 is KGHSH and CDR2 is LQKENI. Trimming removed 6 bases from V and 7 bases from J, with 19 bases in between. The CDR3 is 14 residues long. In DNA form, the CDR3 reads TGTGCCAGCTCGCTCTCCGGGACAAAAGAAGAGCAGTACTTC. Its translation is CASSLSGTKEEQYF.

The chain employs TRBV2 and TRBJ1-2; D remains unclear. Deletions cut 0 bases from V and 2 bases from J, with 10 bases between. The germline V gene encodes CDR1 SNHLY and CDR2 FYNNEI. The CDR3 loop spans 15 amino acids. The CDR3: CASSEAGRLNYGYTF. CDR3 in DNA: TGTGCCAGCAGTGAAGCGGGCAGGCTAAACTATGGCTACACCTTC.

This clone showed up just once. The chain is built from TRBV19 and TRBJ2-1; 9 bases line up with TRBD1. Germline V gives CDR1 LNHDA, CDR2 SQIVND (reference sequence). CDR3 length: 15 residues. V lost 1 base and J lost 6; bases outside the gene matches: 4. CDR3 sequence: CASSIGGDRANEQFF. For the CDR3, the DNA is TGTGCCAGTAGTATAGGGGGGGACAGGGCCAATGAGCAGTTCTTC.

The rearrangement joins TRBV3-1 (or the pseudogene TRBV3-2) to TRBJ2-5; 8 positions match TRBD1. Germline loops: CDR1 LGHDT, CDR2 YNNKEL (reference sequence). CDR3 length: 14 residues. The trim removed 4 bases at V and 5 bases at J, leaving 6 bases unmatched. CDR3 residues: CASSPGTGNETQYF. Here the CDR3 DNA reads TGTGCCAGCAGCCCCGGGACAGGCAATGAGACCCAGTACTTC.

The chain couples TRBV7-2 to TRBJ2-3; perhaps D is TRBD1 or TRBD2 (6 bases each). Germline V gives CDR1 SGHTA, CDR2 FQGNSA. The CDR3 runs to 15 residues. V lost 2 bases, J lost 2 bases, and 11 bases lay in between. The CDR3 DNA is TGTGCCAGCAGCTTATCGGGGGCCCCCACAGATACGCAGTATTTT. Translation: CASSLSGAPTDTQYF.

The chain has TRBV5-1 and TRBJ2-5; D might be TRBD1 or TRBD2, each matching 5 bases. The length of the CDR3 is 13 residues. In germline, CDR1 is SGHRS, CDR2 YFSETQ. V lost 5 bases and J 2 bases, leaving 10 bases between the germline ends. The CDR3 sequence is CASRRGDQETQYF. The CDR3 nucleotides are TGCGCCAGCAGGAGGGGCGATCAAGAGACCCAGTACTTC.

Only a few counts were recorded for this clone. This rearrangement joins TRBV11-2 to TRBJ1-5; TRBD1 is a possible D gene (5 bases). Germline V gives CDR1 SGHAT, CDR2 FQNNGV. Trimming left V 0 bases short and J 7 bases short, with 19 bases between. The CDR3 consists of 17 residues. The CDR3 loop is CASSLDVPGTGKQPQHF. The CDR3 nucleotides read TGTGCCAGCAGCTTAGATGTCCCGGGGACGGGGAAACAGCCCCAGCATTTT.

V is TRBV15 and J is TRBJ1-4; 7 bases match TRBD1. CDR1 LNHNV and CDR2 YYDKDF come from the germline V gene (reference sequence). V lost 0 bases to trimming and J lost 4 bases; unmatched junction nucleotides: 5. This CDR3 region has 16 residues. CDR3 sequence (DNA): TGTGCCACCAGCAGAGATTGGGGGACAGTTAATGAAAAACTGTTTTTT. Encoded protein: CATSRDWGTVNEKLFF.

The rearrangement links TRBV28 to TRBJ1-2; D is uncertain. CDR1 is MDHEN, CDR2 SYDVKM, per germline. V lost 8 bases and J lost 1, with 8 bases in between. The CDR3 loop spans 12 amino acids. CDR3 protein: CASGLLNYGYTF. The CDR3 nucleotides are TGTGCCAGCGGGCTCCTTAACTATGGCTACACCTTC.